The present T cell receptor beta chain was sequenced within a study of cytomegalovirus exposure and HLA in healthy donors. The wider study: Earlier, roughly 180 million T cells were analyzed, and some 120 million unique TCR beta sequences were found among them. Study results and caveats: Later analysis suggested most CMV-associated TCR beta chains were HLA-restricted. Despite most TCR sequences being rare, some public TCRs occurred in many donors. Highly shared variants forming one cluster were likely a sequencing artifact.

Points on this clone: Its matching antigen is unknown.

Use of 60 Vbeta and 13 Jbeta primers characterized the PCR. Here immunoSEQ multiplex PCR was the method, and the copy in TCRdb shows in-frame clones only, minus some. The data contain around 62,000 clones, roughly 80% of them singletons. V was pared by 5 bases and J by 3 bases, with 6 bases of the junction left unmatched. The germline V gene has CDR1 LNHDA and CDR2 SQIVND (reference sequence). CDR3 length: 16 amino acids. The gene calls are TRBV19 and TRBJ2-2; 10 bases align to TRBD1. Sample: PBMCs. The receptor comes from a woman aged 25 to 39 in good health and CMV-seronegative. The CDR3 region is CASSPGTGAYTGELFF. The CDR3 bases are TGTGCCAGTAGTCCGGGGACAGGGGCGTACACCGGGGAGCTGTTTTTT.